A selection of T cell receptor beta chains follows, all from one sample in a study of T cell changes during pregnancy in multiple sclerosis. Clones were read by immunoSEQ multiplex PCR, and TCRdb kept only the in-frame ones, dropping some. The sample consists of approximately 40,000 clones, 88% of them appearing once. The sequencing here drew on peripheral blood, taken in the first trimester of pregnancy. The receptor set was obtained from a female donor in good health, enrolled as a control in a pregnancy study. CDR3s include the opening cysteine and the closing phenylalanine or tryptophan. D genes are given only for firm matches. A row's size may be missing; if present it is once, few, many or a size class.

NA	TRBV4-2	TRBJ2-3	TRBD1	TGTGCCAGCAGCCAAGAGCTTTTGGACAGGGGGCGCACAGATACGCAGTATTTT	CASSQELLDRGRTDTQYF
once	TRBV7-6	TRBJ1-6	TRBD1	TGTGCCAGCAGCTTAAGGGAAGCTGGGACAGGGTCACCCCTCCACTTT	CASSLREAGTGSPLHF
NA	TRBV9	TRBJ2-2	NA	TGTGCCAGCAGCCACGGGATCGGAGAGATCGGGGAGCTGTTTTTT	CASSHGIGEIGELFF
NA	TRBV5-1	TRBJ1-2	NA	TGCGCCAGCAGCCCGCCCTCAGGGGCCCATGGCTACACCTTC	CASSPPSGAHGYTF
NA	TRBV5-1	TRBJ1-2	NA	TGCGCCAGCAGCCCCCTGGCAGGGTCCCGCACCTATGGCTACACCTTC	CASSPLAGSRTYGYTF
NA	TRBV6-5	TRBJ2-3	TRBD1	TGTGCCAGCAGACGGGACAGGAAAAGCACAGATACGCAGTATTTT	CASRRDRKSTDTQYF
NA	TRBV4-1	TRBJ1-1	NA	TGCGCCAGCAGCCCATCAGGGAACACTGAAGCTTTCTTT	CASSPSGNTEAFF
NA	TRBV7-2	TRBJ1-2	NA	TGTGCCAGCAGCCCCGGGGTTCTCGACTACACCTTC	CASSPGVLDYTF
NA	TRBV25-1	TRBJ2-7	TRBD1	TGTGCCAGCAGTGAATCCGGGACAGGGTACGAGCAGTACTTC	CASSESGTGYEQYF
NA	TRBV28	TRBJ1-2	NA	TGTGCCAGCAGCCCCAACCGGGCGGGGGTCTACTATGGCTACACCTTC	CASSPNRAGVYYGYTF
NA	TRBV7-9	TRBJ1-5	NA	TGTGCCAGCACCCTGGGAGGTGGCAATCAGCCCCAGCATTTT	CASTLGGGNQPQHF
NA	TRBV11-3	TRBJ2-3	NA	TGTGCCAGCAGCCGTGGCACAGATACGCAGTATTTT	CASSRGTDTQYF
NA	TRBV5-1	TRBJ2-3	TRBD2	TGCGCCAGCAGCTCCCTAGCGGGGGAAGAAGGGACGCAGTATTTT	CASSSLAGEEGTQYF
NA	TRBV6-4	TRBJ2-1	TRBD1	TGTGCCAGCAGTGATTGGGACAGGGGGATATATGAGCAGTTCTTC	CASSDWDRGIYEQFF
NA	TRBV4-3	TRBJ1-2	TRBD1	TGCGCCAGCAGCCCCCAGCCTACAGGGGTCGGAATTAACTATGGCTACACCTTC	CASSPQPTGVGINYGYTF
NA	TRBV5-1	TRBJ2-1	TRBD2	TGCGCCAGCAGCTTTAGCGGGAGGGCGGGGAATGAGCAGTTCTTC	CASSFSGRAGNEQFF
NA	TRBV5-1	TRBJ1-5	NA	TGCGCCAGCAGCTTGGGGGACACTTTCAATCAGCCCCAGCATTTT	CASSLGDTFNQPQHF
NA	TRBV6-1	TRBJ1-2	NA	TGTGCCAGCAGTGAATTTGCTGCCGACCCGGGTGGGGGCTACACCTTC	CASSEFAADPGGGYTF